This T cell receptor (beta chain) emerged from a study of synovial regulatory T cells in juvenile arthritis. Across the study: One patient received methotrexate plus infliximab; one lacked treatment information.

Overall study findings and caveats: iaTreg TCR repertoires were largely private across patients and partially overlapped synovial Teff and blood CPL. Compared with other blood Treg cells, inflammation-associated Treg cells had reduced TCR diversity.

CDR1 and CDR2 (germline): MNHEY, SVGAGI. The CDR3 runs to 14 residues. The nucleotide record is missing. Here immunoSEQ multiplex PCR was the method, and the copy in TCRdb shows in-frame clones only, minus some. This sample's clone table lists 9,000 to 10,000 clones. Regarding this clone: What it recognizes is unknown.

This TCR was recovered from a donor aged 2-30 years with juvenile idiopathic arthritis. The specimen was Treg cells from blood. Stated subset: remaining (HLA-DR-negative) circulating blood Treg cells. This chain uses TRBV6-5 with TRBJ1-1; the TRBD1 assignment by TCRdb is unverifiable without DNA. CDR3 in amino acids: CASSYSAGNTEAFF.